This passage covers 21 T cell receptor beta chains from one sample sequenced in a study of blood T cell repertoires in COVID-19. This table comes from immunoSEQ multiplex PCR, and its TCRdb copy is limited to in-frame clones, with some not included. The sample contains 200,000 to 300,000 clones, about 88% of which appear only once. Material for sequencing was peripheral blood. The source is a woman between 35 and 50 years old who had recovered from COVID-19.

The chain employs TRBV5-1 and TRBJ2-1, with 10 bases identical to TRBD2. V dropped 4 bases and J dropped 9; count of bases not matched to a gene: 13. The CDR3 is 16 amino acids. Germline V gene data show CDR1 as SGHRS and CDR2 as YFSETQ. CDR3 in amino acids: CASSLGLAALQGEQFF. The CDR3 nucleotides are TGCGCCAGCAGCCTAGGACTAGCGGCCTTACAGGGTGAGCAGTTCTTC.

J is TRBJ2-5 and V is TRBV18, with 15 bases fitting TRBD2. The CDR3 extends over 16 amino acids. V dropped 5 bases and J dropped 3; count of bases not matched to a gene: 4. The germline CDR1 and CDR2 sequences are KGHSH and LQKENI. The DNA for the CDR3 is TGTGCCAGCTCAGGACTAGCGGGAGGGCCGGAAGAGACCCAGTACTTC. Translation: CASSGLAGGPEETQYF.

This chain links TRBV29-1 with TRBJ1-2; D may be TRBD1 (6 bases). This CDR3 has 13 residues. Germline loops: CDR1 SQVTM, CDR2 ANQGSEA. V lost 1 base and J lost 4, with 10 bases in between. The CDR3 is CSVEGDTFYGYTF. The DNA for the CDR3 is TGCAGCGTTGAAGGGGACACCTTCTATGGCTACACCTTC. The whole variable domain, remainder taken from reference TRBV29-1 and TRBJ1-2, is SAVISQKPSRDICQRGTSLTIQCQVDSQVTMMFWYRQQPGQSLTLIATANQGSEATYESGFVIDKFPISRPNLTFSTLTVSNMSPEDSSIYLCSVEGDTFYGYTFGSGTRLTVV.

This clone was counted between two and nine times. V gene TRBV19 combines with J gene TRBJ1-1; D is undetermined. Looked up from germline, CDR1 is LNHDA and CDR2 is SQIVND (reference sequence). V was shortened by 5 bases and J by 10 bases, with 14 bases between the two germline ends. The CDR3 is 12 amino acids. CDR3 coding DNA: TGTGCCAGTAGTCCCCCGAGGCTAGGAGCTTTCTTT. Its protein product is CASSPPRLGAFF. The whole variable domain, remainder taken from reference TRBV19 and TRBJ1-1, is DGGITQSPKYLFRKEGQNVTLSCEQNLNHDAMYWYRQDPGQGLRLIYYSQIVNDFQKGDIAEGYSVSREKKESFPLTVTSAQKNPTAFYLCASSPPRLGAFFGQGTRLTVV.

The V gene is TRBV11-2, the J gene TRBJ2-3; 9 bases fit TRBD1. The J segment lost 1 base and the V segment lost 5 bases, leaving 4 bases of the junction unmatched. This CDR3 region has 15 residues. CDR1 is SGHAT, CDR2 FQNNGV, per germline. CDR3 bases: TGTGCCAGCAGCACGACAGGGGGTGGCACAGATACGCAGTATTTT. Its protein product is CASSTTGGGTDTQYF.

This clone was detected only a few times. The chain is built from TRBV12-5 and TRBJ1-5, with D hard to call. CDR3 length equals 14 residues. V shed 7 bases and J shed 2 bases, with 12 bases lying between them. CDR1 is LGHNT and CDR2 is FRNRAP in the germline V gene. The CDR3 bases are TGTGCTAGTGCGGGGAACCCTGGCAATCAGCCCCAGCATTTT. Protein product: CASAGNPGNQPQHF.

This clone was detected only a few times. The V call is TRBV7-2, the J call TRBJ1-1; no firm D call. There are 12 residues in the CDR3. V was shortened by 4 bases and J by 4 bases, with 7 bases between the two germline ends. From germline, CDR1 is SGHTA and CDR2 FQGNSA. CDR3 region: CASSSLGTEAFF. CDR3 nucleotide sequence: TGTGCCAGCAGCTCCCTCGGCACTGAAGCTTTCTTT.

This chain uses TRBV2 with TRBJ2-7; weak D call: TRBD1 (6 bases). This CDR3 has 12 amino acids. From germline, CDR1 is SNHLY and CDR2 FYNNEI. V was shortened by 8 bases and J by 3 bases, with 11 bases between the two germline ends. In DNA form, the CDR3 reads TGTGCCAGCGACAGGTTGGGCTACGAGCAGTACTTC. Its protein product is CASDRLGYEQYF.

CDR3 DNA sequence: TGTGCCTGGAGGGCTAGAACAGGGTTGGGATACAATGAGCAGTTCTTC. Its protein product is CAWRARTGLGYNEQFF. This rearrangement joins TRBV30 to TRBJ2-1, with D possibly being TRBD1 (6 bases). Per the germline V gene, CDR1 is GTSNPN and CDR2 is SVGIG (reference sequence). This CDR3 contains 16 residues. V gave up 3 bases and J gave up 4 bases, with 19 bases separating them.

In DNA, the CDR3 is TGCAGCGTTGGGAGTTTGGGGGCCACCTTTGAAGCTTTCTTT. Its protein is CSVGSLGATFEAFF. This rearrangement joins TRBV29-1 to TRBJ1-1, with a possible D match to TRBD1 (6 bases). The CDR3 is made up of 14 amino acids. In germline, CDR1 is SQVTM, CDR2 ANQGSEA. The V and J ends lost 4 bases and 7 bases respectively, with 19 bases between them.

V gene TRBV7-3 combines with J gene TRBJ2-1; D is unresolved. V lost 5 bases to trimming and J lost 0 bases, with 11 bases between them. Germline CDR1 and CDR2: SGHTA and FQGTGA. The CDR3 runs to 15 residues. The CDR3 here is CASSPYPGSYNEQFF. The CDR3 nucleotides are TGTGCCAGCAGCCCCTACCCGGGCTCCTACAATGAGCAGTTCTTC.

V and J are TRBV19 and TRBJ1-4, with D maybe TRBD1 (6 bases). The V end lost 5 bases, the J end lost 7 bases, and 20 bases lay between the germline ends. The CDR3 consists of 16 residues. Germline lookup yields CDR1 LNHDA and CDR2 SQIVND (reference sequence). CDR3 loop: CASSPSLQGLSEKLFF. CDR3 nucleotides: TGTGCCAGTAGTCCATCACTACAGGGTTTAAGTGAAAAACTGTTTTTT.

The genes are TRBV24-1 and TRBJ1-2, with D unresolved. Germline CDR1 KGHDR, CDR2 SFDVKD. Trimming pared 4 bases from V and 5 bases from J, leaving 7 bases between. The CDR3 covers 12 residues. CDR3 protein: CATSDAGYGYTF. The CDR3 nucleotides read TGTGCCACCAGTGACGCCGGGTATGGCTACACCTTC.

The J gene is TRBJ2-7, the V gene TRBV6-5, with 8 bases identical to TRBD2. J gave up 2 bases and V 6 bases, and 9 bases lay outside the gene matches. The germline CDR1 and CDR2 sequences are MNHEY and SVGAGI. The CDR3 contains 15 residues. The CDR3 region has the DNA TGTGCCAGCAGAGTCCTAGCGGGTGTCACCTACGAGCAGTACGTC. As protein: CASRVLAGVTYEQYV.

This chain joins TRBV4-1 and TRBJ1-1; perhaps TRBD1 as D (6 bases). CDR1 and CDR2 (germline): MGHRA, YSYEKL. Trimming removed 7 bases at V and 1 base at J, with 22 bases between. The length of the CDR3 is 17 residues. This CDR3 is CASTPRGLQGQNTEAFF. DNA of the CDR3: TGCGCCAGCACACCCAGGGGCCTACAGGGTCAGAACACTGAAGCTTTCTTT.

The rearrangement links TRBV19 to TRBJ1-6; D not certain. CDR1 is LNHDA, CDR2 SQIVND, per germline (reference sequence). Trimming stripped 1 base from V and 9 bases from J, with 10 bases between. The CDR3 loop spans 14 amino acids. The CDR3: CASSIGQAGSPLHF. The CDR3 DNA sequence: TGTGCCAGTAGTATAGGGCAGGCGGGTTCACCCCTCCACTTT.

The gene calls are TRBV6-6 and TRBJ1-4; a possible D gene is TRBD1 (6 bases). Germline CDR1 MNHNY, CDR2 SVGAGI (reference sequence). V lost 4 bases, J lost 6 bases, and 15 bases lay in between. The CDR3 has 15 amino acids. CDR3 nucleotide sequence: TGTGCCAGCAGTTCCACCCGGGGGGCGGATGAAAAACTGTTTTTT. It is translated as CASSSTRGADEKLFF.

This clone came up once. The gene calls are TRBV25-1 and TRBJ1-6; D gene ambiguous. With 3 bases removed from V and 0 bases from J, the gap between germline ends came to 6 bases. Germline V gene data show CDR1 as MGHDK and CDR2 as SYGVNS. The length of the CDR3 is 15 residues. The DNA of the CDR3 is TGTGCCAGCAGTGATGGCAGCTCCTATAATTCACCCCTCCACTTT. Its protein is CASSDGSSYNSPLHF.

The chain couples TRBV21-1 to TRBJ2-7; the table's D call TRBD2 went unverified against the DNA. TRBV21-1 is an annotated pseudogene. The CDR3 contains 14 residues. CDR3 amino acids: CASSERTSSYEQYF. DNA for the CDR3: TGTGCCAGCAGCGAAAGGACTAGCTCCTACGAGCAGTACTTC.

The chain joins TRBV30 to TRBJ2-4, with 8 positions matching TRBD1. Trimming cost V 0 bases and J 0 bases; bases outside gene matches: 10. CDR3 length: 18 residues. CDR1 GTSNPN and CDR2 SVGIG come from the germline V gene (reference sequence). The CDR3 loop is CAWSVNVWDRKAKNIQYF. The CDR3 coding sequence is TGTGCCTGGAGTGTAAATGTTTGGGACAGGAAAGCCAAAAACATTCAGTACTTC.

This chain connects TRBV5-1 to TRBJ2-1; a weak D match, TRBD2 (5 bases). Trimming removed 4 bases from V and 12 bases from J, with 17 bases in between. The germline V gene has CDR1 SGHRS and CDR2 YFSETQ. This CDR3 comprises 13 residues. The CDR3 region is CASSPGLDRGQFF. The CDR3 DNA follows: TGCGCCAGCAGCCCCGGACTGGACCGGGGGCAGTTCTTC.